This T cell receptor beta chain appears in the sequencing data of a study of Graves' ophthalmopathy and Graves' hyperthyroidism. Ophthalmopathy donors showed moderate-to-severe activity, CAS ≥3, NOSPECS ≥4 and a duration under 3 months. The diagnostic workup employed clinical symptoms, serum thyroxine, TRAb, thyroid ultrasound and orbital computed tomography. General study points: The model's ophthalmopathy progression predictions had approximately 71% sensitivity and 72.22% specificity. Blood shared most expanded thyroid clonotypes above 0.001 frequency.

The CDR3 runs 19 residues. Germline V gene lookup returns CDR1 MRHNA and CDR2 SNTAGT. V was cut by 7 bases and J by 0 bases, with 27 bases left in between. In its sample, this clonotype was seen many times. What it binds is not known. Amplification of TCR beta CDR3 regions used RNA transcripts. Investigators did first-round RT-PCR with HTBI primers, then second-round multiplex PCR. TCRdb called the multiplex PCR reads again in MiXCR, with one record for every CDR3 protein. Among a few hundred thousand distinct CDR3 sequences listed, roughly 15% were seen once. This chain links TRBV6-4 with TRBJ1-1; possible D gene TRBD1, 6 bases. What was sequenced was peripheral blood. The TCR sequence derives from an adult man with Graves' ophthalmopathy. The CDR3 DNA reads TGTGCCAGCACCCTAAGGGGGGTACGAGTATCCGATTTGAACACTGAAGCTTTCTTT. As protein: CASTLRGVRVSDLNTEAFF.